A single sample gave rise to the 30 T cell receptor beta chains below, sequenced in a study of blood T cell repertoires in COVID-19. Some clones are missing from TCRdb's copy, which holds only in-frame ones; the method was immunoSEQ multiplex PCR. The sample holds 200,000 to 300,000 clones, about nine tenths seen once. Sequencing used peripheral blood. Source of these receptors: a man in his thirties or forties with COVID-19, enrolled during active disease.

The chain couples TRBV4-1 to TRBJ2-7; 7 bases line up with TRBD2. Germline CDR1 is MGHRA and CDR2 is YSYEKL. J gave up 0 bases and V 0 bases, and 5 bases lay outside the gene matches. The CDR3 spans 16 residues. The CDR3: CASSQEPPGGSYEQYF. In nucleotides, the CDR3 is TGCGCCAGCAGCCAAGAACCCCCGGGGGGCTCCTACGAGCAGTACTTC.

The J gene is TRBJ2-1, the V gene TRBV9; 9 bases are shared with TRBD1. The CDR3 totals 14 residues. CDR1 is SGDLS, CDR2 YYNGEE, per germline. V was clipped by 6 bases and J by 7 bases; unmatched bases: 8. CDR3: CASTPGTGRNEQFF. For the CDR3, the DNA is TGTGCCAGCACTCCCGGGACAGGGAGGAATGAGCAGTTCTTC.

The chain has TRBV7-3 and TRBJ2-3; tentative D call: TRBD2 (6 bases). Trimming shortened V by 5 bases and J by 5 bases, and 14 bases separated the two germline ends. Germline CDR1 is SGHTA and CDR2 is FQGTGA. The CDR3 covers 14 residues. Here the CDR3 reads CASSQSGWGDTQYF. The CDR3 DNA reads as TGTGCCAGCAGCCAAAGCGGGTGGGGAGATACGCAGTATTTT.

V gene TRBV21-1 combines with J gene TRBJ1-6; no DNA check was done on the table's D call, TRBD1. TRBV21-1 is annotated as a pseudogene. The CDR3 spans 16 residues. CDR3 DNA sequence: TGTGCCAGCAGCAAAGCCGACAGAACTGATAATTCACCCCTCCACTTT. Protein sequence: CASSKADRTDNSPLHF.

This rearrangement joins TRBV7-9 to TRBJ1-4, with D uncertain. V shed 1 base and J shed 7 bases, with 13 bases lying between them. The germline V gene has CDR1 SEHNR and CDR2 FQNEAQ (reference sequence). The CDR3 is made up of 15 amino acids. This CDR3 reads CASSLGVTEGEKLFF. As DNA, the CDR3 is TGTGCCAGCAGCTTAGGGGTCACTGAGGGTGAAAAACTGTTTTTT. Complete variable domain (other parts from reference TRBV7-9 and TRBJ1-4): DTGVSQNPRHKITKRGQNVTFRCDPISEHNRLYWYRQTLGQGPEFLTYFQNEAQLEKSRLLSDRFSAERPKGSFSTLEIQRTEQGDSAMYLCASSLGVTEGEKLFFGSGTQLSVL.

The chain recombines TRBV13 with TRBJ2-1; D possibly corresponds to TRBD2 (6 bases). CDR1 and CDR2 from the germline V gene are PRHDT and FYEKMQ (reference sequence). The CDR3 is 15 residues long. With 3 bases removed from V and 5 bases from J, the gap between germline ends came to 14 bases. CDR3 DNA: TGTGCCAGCAGCTTGGGACTTGCGACTGACAATGAGCAGTTCTTC. Protein: CASSLGLATDNEQFF.

This sequence joins TRBV9 and TRBJ2-3; 7 nucleotides match TRBD2. Per germline, CDR1 SGDLS and CDR2 YYNGEE. V was pared by 0 bases and J by 1 base, with 8 bases of the junction left unmatched. The CDR3 is 17 residues long. CDR3 residues: CASSVDGGGVRTDTQYF. The CDR3 DNA follows: TGTGCCAGCAGCGTAGATGGCGGGGGAGTTCGCACAGATACGCAGTATTTT.

The V and J genes are TRBV6-5 and TRBJ1-2, with a weak D call TRBD1 (6 bases). Germline CDR1 and CDR2: MNHEY and SVGAGI. V lost 8 bases to trimming and J lost 3 bases, with 10 bases between them. This CDR3 region has 12 residues. The CDR3 loop reads CASGQQHYGYTF. CDR3 DNA sequence: TGTGCCAGCGGACAGCAACACTATGGCTACACCTTC.

This chain uses TRBV4-1 with TRBJ2-1, with TRBD1 matching over 8 bases. V lost 2 bases to trimming and J lost 6 bases; unmatched junction nucleotides: 6. Germline V lookup: CDR1 MGHRA, CDR2 YSYEKL. The CDR3 covers 15 residues. DNA for the CDR3: TGCGCCAGCAGCCAAAGGACAGGGTTAGGCAATGAGCAGTTCTTC. It encodes CASSQRTGLGNEQFF.

The rearrangement links TRBV19 to TRBJ1-1; D not certain. Trimming left V 5 bases short and J 3 bases short, with 10 bases between. The length of the CDR3 is 13 residues. Germline V lookup: CDR1 LNHDA, CDR2 SQIVND (reference sequence). The CDR3 bases are TGTGCCAGTAGTGGAGAACCCTACACTGAAGCTTTCTTT. Amino acids: CASSGEPYTEAFF. The full variable domain, with the rest looked up from reference TRBV19 and TRBJ1-1, is DGGITQSPKYLFRKEGQNVTLSCEQNLNHDAMYWYRQDPGQGLRLIYYSQIVNDFQKGDIAEGYSVSREKKESFPLTVTSAQKNPTAFYLCASSGEPYTEAFFGQGTRLTVV.

A few counts support this clone. Other DNA sequences of this sample code for an identical CDR3. The chain is built from TRBV5-1 and TRBJ1-5; TRBD1 is a possible D gene (6 bases). The germline V and J ends were trimmed by 0 bases and 7 bases, with 11 bases remaining between them. The CDR3 loop spans 14 amino acids. The V gene's germline CDR1 is SGHRS and CDR2 YFSETQ. As DNA, the CDR3 is TGCGCCAGCAGCTTGGGGCAGGGGAGCCAGCCCCAGCATTTT. Residues: CASSLGQGSQPQHF.

The chain combines TRBV19 with TRBJ1-2; D call uncertain. The germline V gene encodes CDR1 LNHDA and CDR2 SQIVND (reference sequence). V lost 3 bases and J lost 4, with 12 bases in between. CDR3 size: 14 residues. For the CDR3, the DNA is TGTGCCAGTAGTATTGTAGGGAGAGTCTATGGCTACACCTTC. This encodes CASSIVGRVYGYTF.

The CDR3: CASSLGGTGKWEQYF. CDR3 in DNA: TGTGCCAGCAGCCTGGGGGGGACAGGTAAATGGGAGCAGTACTTC. The chain is built from TRBV14 and TRBJ2-7, with TRBD1 as a possible D gene (8 bases). Trimming stripped 4 bases from V and 7 bases from J, with 20 bases between. CDR1 is SGHDN and CDR2 is FVKESK in the germline V gene. This CDR3 has 15 amino acids.

The CDR3 DNA sequence: TGTGCCAGCAGCTTGACAGGGGGCTTTGGCGGTCGGACCGGGGTGGCGGGTGAAGCTTTCTTT. This gives the protein CASSLTGGFGGRTGVAGEAFF. The chain uses TRBV13 and TRBJ1-1; 10 bases match TRBD1. Germline V lookup: CDR1 PRHDT, CDR2 FYEKMQ (reference sequence). The CDR3 contains 21 residues. The ends lost 3 bases at V and 7 bases at J; junction bases unmatched: 26. The whole variable domain, remainder taken from reference TRBV13 and TRBJ1-1, is AAGVIQSPRHLIKEKRETATLKCYPIPRHDTVYWYQQGPGQDPQFLISFYEKMQSDKGSIPDRFSAQQFSDYHSELNMSSLELGDSALYFCASSLTGGFGGRTGVAGEAFFGQGTRLTVV.

Here the CDR3 DNA reads TGTGCCAGCAGCTCGGCCGGGACAGGGGTCGACGAGCAGTACTTC. Its translation is CASSSAGTGVDEQYF. The gene calls are TRBV9 and TRBJ2-7, with TRBD1 matching over 10 bases. Looked up from germline, CDR1 is SGDLS and CDR2 is YYNGEE. V gave up 4 bases and J gave up 5 bases; unmatched junction bases: 9. This CDR3 spans 15 amino acids.

J is TRBJ1-5 and V is TRBV10-3; possible D gene TRBD1, 5 bases. The CDR3 sequence is 15 residues long. Trimming removed 0 bases at V and 1 base at J, with 7 bases between. Germline V gene lookup returns CDR1 ENHRY and CDR2 SYGVKD. In DNA form, the CDR3 reads TGTGCCATCAGTGAGTCAAGGACAAGCAATCAGCCCCAGCATTTT. It specifies CAISESRTSNQPQHF.

This chain joins TRBV19 and TRBJ1-2; D remains ambiguous. Trimming left V 3 bases short and J 8 bases short, with 7 bases between. This CDR3 has 11 amino acids. Germline V gene sequence: CDR1 LNHDA, CDR2 SQIVND (reference sequence). Written as DNA, the CDR3 is TGTGCCAGTAGTATGGCCTGGGGCTACACCTTC. Its protein product is CASSMAWGYTF. The variable domain in full, with the rest retrieved from reference TRBV19 and TRBJ1-2, is DGGITQSPKYLFRKEGQNVTLSCEQNLNHDAMYWYRQDPGQGLRLIYYSQIVNDFQKGDIAEGYSVSREKKESFPLTVTSAQKNPTAFYLCASSMAWGYTFGSGTRLTVV.

The chain has TRBV2 and TRBJ1-2, with D possibly being TRBD1 (5 bases). The germline gives CDR1 SNHLY, CDR2 FYNNEI. This CDR3 comprises 14 residues. Trimming left V 7 bases short and J 5 bases short, with 17 bases between. The CDR3 nucleotides read TGTGCCAGCACCCCAGGGAGGGGCCGATATGGCTACACCTTC. Its protein product is CASTPGRGRYGYTF.

The rearrangement joins TRBV4-1 to TRBJ1-1; D gene uncertain. The V and J ends lost 2 bases and 2 bases respectively, with 9 bases between them. Germline assignment: CDR1 MGHRA and CDR2 YSYEKL. There are 14 residues in the CDR3. The CDR3 spells CASSQIFLNTEAFF. CDR3 DNA sequence: TGCGCCAGCAGCCAAATTTTTTTAAACACTGAAGCTTTCTTT.

The chain joins TRBV5-1 to TRBJ2-5; D is perhaps TRBD2 (5 bases). V was pared by 0 bases and J by 4 bases, with 13 bases between. Per the germline V gene, CDR1 is SGHRS and CDR2 is YFSETQ. The CDR3 covers 15 residues. In DNA form, the CDR3 reads TGCGCCAGCAGCTTGGGTAGCCTCGGAGGAGAGACCCAGTACTTC. Translated, it gives CASSLGSLGGETQYF.

V and J are TRBV12-5 and TRBJ2-2, with TRBD2 as a possible D gene (7 bases). The V and J ends lost 6 bases and 10 bases respectively, with 27 bases between them. CDR1 and CDR2 from the germline V gene are LGHNT and FRNRAP. The CDR3 runs 17 residues. CDR3 residues: CASGFFTEFRGAAELFF. As DNA, the CDR3 is TGTGCTAGTGGCTTCTTTACTGAATTCCGGGGGGCGGCGGAGCTGTTTTTT. Looking up the rest from reference TRBV12-5 and TRBJ2-2 gives the full variable domain: DARVTQTPRHKVTEMGQEVTMRCQPILGHNTVFWYRQTMMQGLELLAYFRNRAPLDDSGMPKDRFSAEMPDATLATLKIQPSEPRDSAVYFCASGFFTEFRGAAELFFGEGSRLTVL.

The chain employs TRBV19 and TRBJ2-2, with 7 bases fitting TRBD2. The CDR3 sequence is 16 residues long. Germline CDR1 reads LNHDA; CDR2 reads SQIVND (reference sequence). The J segment lost 4 bases and the V segment lost 7 bases, leaving 12 bases of the junction unmatched. Here the CDR3 DNA reads TGTGCCAGTAACGAAATAGAGACTAGCCGCACCGGGGAGCTGTTTTTT. Protein sequence: CASNEIETSRTGELFF.

The chain joins TRBV2 to TRBJ2-1; 7 bases agree with TRBD1. With 2 bases clipped from V and 0 bases from J, the junction kept 10 bases outside the gene matches. Germline V gives CDR1 SNHLY, CDR2 FYNNEI. The length of the CDR3 is 18 residues. In nucleotides, the CDR3 is TGTGCCAGCAGTGAAAATTGGCCGGACAGGCGCTCCTACAATGAGCAGTTCTTC. Residues: CASSENWPDRRSYNEQFF.

V and J are TRBV7-9 and TRBJ2-5, with unresolved D. The V end was cut by 5 bases, the J end by 2 bases, with 12 bases between. From germline, CDR1 is SEHNR and CDR2 FQNEAQ (reference sequence). The CDR3 loop spans 14 amino acids. The CDR3 loop reads CASSPGGRQETQYF. Written as DNA, the CDR3 is TGTGCCAGCAGCCCCGGCGGCAGACAAGAGACCCAGTACTTC.

This clone was detected only once. This rearrangement joins TRBV7-9 to TRBJ2-1; 9 positions agree with TRBD1. CDR1 SEHNR and CDR2 FQNEAQ come from the germline V gene (reference sequence). J lost 8 bases, V lost 5 bases, and 10 bases had no gene match. This CDR3 region has 15 residues. The CDR3: CASSEPGQGLDEQFF. The CDR3 coding sequence is TGTGCCAGCAGCGAGCCGGGACAGGGTCTCGATGAGCAGTTCTTC. The full variable domain, its missing parts supplied by reference TRBV7-9 and TRBJ2-1, is DTGVSQNPRHKITKRGQNVTFRCDPISEHNRLYWYRQTLGQGPEFLTYFQNEAQLEKSRLLSDRFSAERPKGSFSTLEIQRTEQGDSAMYLCASSEPGQGLDEQFFGPGTRLTVL.

The chain uses TRBV19 and TRBJ2-5; 8 positions agree with TRBD2. Germline-derived CDR1 and CDR2 are LNHDA and SQIVND (reference sequence). The CDR3 runs to 15 residues. J was trimmed by 5 bases and V by 4 bases; bases with no gene match: 9. This chain's CDR3 is CASSKGRGAPETQYF. CDR3 nucleotides: TGTGCCAGTAGTAAAGGGCGGGGGGCACCGGAGACCCAGTACTTC.

The chain joins TRBV19 to TRBJ2-7; TRBD1 might be the D (5 bases). V was shortened by 5 bases and J by 6 bases, with 14 bases between the two germline ends. CDR1 and CDR2 from the germline V gene are LNHDA and SQIVND (reference sequence). This CDR3 region has 13 residues. In nucleotides, the CDR3 is TGTGCCAGTAGTGTCAGAACAGGTTCCGAGCAGTACTTC. As protein: CASSVRTGSEQYF.

This chain links TRBV9 with TRBJ1-1; D remains ambiguous. This CDR3 has 13 amino acids. Trimming took 0 bases from V and 3 from J, leaving 6 bases between them. Germline CDR1 is SGDLS and CDR2 is YYNGEE. The CDR3 protein is CASSVDTDTEAFF. The CDR3 coding sequence is TGTGCCAGCAGCGTAGACACAGACACTGAAGCTTTCTTT.

CDR3 region: CASSSLIGQGNEKLFF. The DNA of the CDR3 is TGTGCCAGCAGCTCTCTGATAGGACAGGGGAATGAAAAACTGTTTTTT. The chain couples TRBV5-5 to TRBJ1-4; TRBD1 matches at 9 bases. Trimming at V came to 3 bases and at J to 5 bases, leaving 8 bases not matched to a gene. The CDR3 is 16 amino acids. Per the germline V gene, CDR1 is SGHKS and CDR2 is YYEKEE (reference sequence).

DNA for the CDR3: TGTGCCAGCAGCTTAGGCCGGAGGGTTACGAATGGCTACACCTTC. Translating it yields CASSLGRRVTNGYTF. V usage is TRBV11-2 and J usage is TRBJ1-2; no clear D gene. Germline V CDR1 and CDR2: SGHAT, FQNNGV. The CDR3 runs to 15 residues. Trimming cost V 1 base and J 6 bases, with 15 bases left between them.